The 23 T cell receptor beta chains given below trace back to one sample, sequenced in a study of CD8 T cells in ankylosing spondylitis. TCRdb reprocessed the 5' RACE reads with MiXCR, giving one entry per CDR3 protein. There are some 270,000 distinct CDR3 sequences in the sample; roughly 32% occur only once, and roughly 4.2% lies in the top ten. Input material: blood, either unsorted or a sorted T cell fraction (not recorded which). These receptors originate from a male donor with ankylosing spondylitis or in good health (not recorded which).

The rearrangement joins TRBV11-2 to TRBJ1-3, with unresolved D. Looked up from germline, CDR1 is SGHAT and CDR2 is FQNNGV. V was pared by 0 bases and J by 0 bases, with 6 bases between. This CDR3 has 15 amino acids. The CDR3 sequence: CASSLDARSGNTIYF. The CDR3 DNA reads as TGTGCCAGCAGCTTAGACGCACGCTCTGGAAACACCATATATTTT.

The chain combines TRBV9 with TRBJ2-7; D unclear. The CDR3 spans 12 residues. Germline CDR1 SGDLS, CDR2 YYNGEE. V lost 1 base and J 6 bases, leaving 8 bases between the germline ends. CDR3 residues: CASSVTGGEQYF. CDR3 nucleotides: TGTGCCAGCAGCGTAACGGGCGGCGAGCAGTACTTC.

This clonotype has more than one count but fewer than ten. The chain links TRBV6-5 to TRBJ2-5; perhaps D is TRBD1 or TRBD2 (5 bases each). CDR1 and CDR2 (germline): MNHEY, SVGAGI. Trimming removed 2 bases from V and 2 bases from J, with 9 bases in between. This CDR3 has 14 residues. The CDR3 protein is CASSYRDGQETQYF. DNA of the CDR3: TGTGCCAGCAGTTACCGGGACGGGCAAGAGACCCAGTACTTC.

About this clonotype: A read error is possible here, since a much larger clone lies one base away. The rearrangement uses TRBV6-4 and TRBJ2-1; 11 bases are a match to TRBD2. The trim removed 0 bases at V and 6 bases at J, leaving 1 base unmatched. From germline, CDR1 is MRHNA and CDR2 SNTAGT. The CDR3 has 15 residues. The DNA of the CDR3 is TGTGCCAGCAGTGACTCTAGCGGGGGGGTCAATGAGCAGTTCTTC. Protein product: CASSDSSGGVNEQFF.

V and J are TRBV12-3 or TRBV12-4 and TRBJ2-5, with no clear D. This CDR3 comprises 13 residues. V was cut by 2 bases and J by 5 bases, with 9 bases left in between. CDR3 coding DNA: TGTGCCAGCAGTTTATTCCCTCGGGAGACCCAGTACTTC. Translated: CASSLFPRETQYF.

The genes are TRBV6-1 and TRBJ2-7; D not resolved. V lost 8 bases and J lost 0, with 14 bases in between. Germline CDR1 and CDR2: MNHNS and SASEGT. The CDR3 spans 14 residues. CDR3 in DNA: TGTGCCAGCCGCCTCGACGGAAACTCCTACGAGCAGTACTTC. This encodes CASRLDGNSYEQYF.

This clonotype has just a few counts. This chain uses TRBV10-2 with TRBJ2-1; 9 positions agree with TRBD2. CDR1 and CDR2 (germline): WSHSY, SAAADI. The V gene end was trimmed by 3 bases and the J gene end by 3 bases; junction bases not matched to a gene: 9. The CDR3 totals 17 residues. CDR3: CASSDSVRRGGYNEQFF. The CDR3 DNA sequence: TGCGCCAGCAGTGATAGCGTGAGGCGGGGGGGCTACAATGAGCAGTTCTTC.

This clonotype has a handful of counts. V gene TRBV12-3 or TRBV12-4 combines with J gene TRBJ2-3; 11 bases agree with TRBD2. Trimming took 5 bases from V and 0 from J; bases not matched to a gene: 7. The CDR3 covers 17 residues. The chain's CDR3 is CASSAVTSGASTDTQYF. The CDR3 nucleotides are TGTGCCAGCAGTGCCGTGACTAGCGGGGCGAGCACAGATACGCAGTATTTT.

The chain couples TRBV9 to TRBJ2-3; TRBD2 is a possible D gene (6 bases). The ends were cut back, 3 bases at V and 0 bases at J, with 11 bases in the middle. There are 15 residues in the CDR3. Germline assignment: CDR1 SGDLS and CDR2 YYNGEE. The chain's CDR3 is CASSDGGASTDTQYF. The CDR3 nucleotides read TGTGCCAGCAGCGACGGGGGAGCTAGCACAGATACGCAGTATTTT.

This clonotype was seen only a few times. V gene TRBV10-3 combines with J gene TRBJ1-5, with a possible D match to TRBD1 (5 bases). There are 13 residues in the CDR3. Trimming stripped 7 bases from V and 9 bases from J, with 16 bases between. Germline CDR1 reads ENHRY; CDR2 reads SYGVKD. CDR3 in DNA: TGTGCCATCACCAGGGACGTCAATGCGCCCCAGCATTTT. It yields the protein CAITRDVNAPQHF.

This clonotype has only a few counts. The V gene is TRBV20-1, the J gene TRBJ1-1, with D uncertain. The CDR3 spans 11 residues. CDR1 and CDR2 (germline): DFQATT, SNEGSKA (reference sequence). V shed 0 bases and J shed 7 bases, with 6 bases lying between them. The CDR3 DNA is TGCAGTGCTAGAGATGGGTATGAAGCTTTCTTT. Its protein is CSARDGYEAFF.

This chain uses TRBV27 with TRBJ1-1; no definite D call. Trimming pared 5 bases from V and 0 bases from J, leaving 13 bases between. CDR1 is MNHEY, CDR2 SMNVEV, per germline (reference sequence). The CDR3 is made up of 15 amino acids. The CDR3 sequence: CASSDPNGLNTEAFF. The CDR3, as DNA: TGTGCCAGCAGTGACCCAAACGGCCTGAACACTGAAGCTTTCTTT.

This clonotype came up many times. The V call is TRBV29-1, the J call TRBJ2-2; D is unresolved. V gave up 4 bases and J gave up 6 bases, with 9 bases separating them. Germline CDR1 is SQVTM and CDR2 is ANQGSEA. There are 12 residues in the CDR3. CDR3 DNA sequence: TGCAGCGTTGCATCTGAGCCCGGGGAGCTGTTTTTT. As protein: CSVASEPGELFF.

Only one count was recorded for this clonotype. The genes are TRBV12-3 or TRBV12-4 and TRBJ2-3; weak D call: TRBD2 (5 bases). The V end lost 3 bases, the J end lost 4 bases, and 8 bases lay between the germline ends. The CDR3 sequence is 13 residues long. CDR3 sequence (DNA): TGTGCCAGCAGTTTCGGGGAACCAGATACGCAGTATTTT. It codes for CASSFGEPDTQYF.

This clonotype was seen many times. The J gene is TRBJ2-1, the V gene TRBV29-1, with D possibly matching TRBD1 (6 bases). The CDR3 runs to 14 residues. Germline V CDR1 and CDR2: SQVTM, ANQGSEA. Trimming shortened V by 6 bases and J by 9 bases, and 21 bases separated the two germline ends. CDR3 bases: TGCAGCGTGGTCGGATCTACAGGGATTAGTGAGCAGTTCTTC. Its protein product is CSVVGSTGISEQFF.

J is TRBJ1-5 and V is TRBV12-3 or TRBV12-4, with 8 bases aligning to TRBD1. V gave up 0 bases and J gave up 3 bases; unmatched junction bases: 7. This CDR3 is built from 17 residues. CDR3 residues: CASSLAAGGSPNQPQHF. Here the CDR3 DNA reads TGTGCCAGCAGTTTAGCTGCAGGGGGCTCCCCCAATCAGCCCCAGCATTTT.

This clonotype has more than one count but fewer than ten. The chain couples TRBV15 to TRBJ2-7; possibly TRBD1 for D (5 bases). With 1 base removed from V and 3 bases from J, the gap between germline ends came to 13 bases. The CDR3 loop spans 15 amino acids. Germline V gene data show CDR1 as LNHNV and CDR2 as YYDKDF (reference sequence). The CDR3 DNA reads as TGTGCCACCAGCAGAGGTACAGGTTCGGGCTACGAGCAGTACTTC. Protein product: CATSRGTGSGYEQYF.

CDR3 nucleotides: TGTGCCAGCAGCTGGGGGGACAGGAGTGTGGAGCAGTACTTC. The encoded protein is CASSWGDRSVEQYF. V usage is TRBV11-1 and J usage is TRBJ2-7; 8 bases are shared with TRBD1. The V segment lost 4 bases and the J segment 7 bases; nucleotides outside the gene matches: 9. Germline V gene data show CDR1 as SGHAT and CDR2 as FQDESV (reference sequence). CDR3 size: 14 residues.

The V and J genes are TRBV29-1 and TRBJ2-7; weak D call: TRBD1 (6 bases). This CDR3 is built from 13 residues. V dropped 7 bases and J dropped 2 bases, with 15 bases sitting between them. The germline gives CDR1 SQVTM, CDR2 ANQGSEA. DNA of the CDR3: TGCAGCGCCGGGTGGGACAACCCCTACGAGCAGTACTTC. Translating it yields CSAGWDNPYEQYF.

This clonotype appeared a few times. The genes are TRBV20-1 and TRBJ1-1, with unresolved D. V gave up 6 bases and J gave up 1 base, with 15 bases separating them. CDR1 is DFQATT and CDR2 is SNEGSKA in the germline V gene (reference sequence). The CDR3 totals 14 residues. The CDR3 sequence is CSADDWTRNTEAFF. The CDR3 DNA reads TGCAGTGCGGACGATTGGACTCGGAACACTGAAGCTTTCTTT.

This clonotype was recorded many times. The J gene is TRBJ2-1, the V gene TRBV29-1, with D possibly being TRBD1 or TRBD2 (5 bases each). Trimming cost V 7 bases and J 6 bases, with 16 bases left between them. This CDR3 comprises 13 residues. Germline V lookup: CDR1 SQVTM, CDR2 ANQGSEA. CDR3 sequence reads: CSAELPGPNEQFF. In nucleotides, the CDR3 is TGCAGCGCTGAGCTTCCGGGACCCAATGAGCAGTTCTTC.

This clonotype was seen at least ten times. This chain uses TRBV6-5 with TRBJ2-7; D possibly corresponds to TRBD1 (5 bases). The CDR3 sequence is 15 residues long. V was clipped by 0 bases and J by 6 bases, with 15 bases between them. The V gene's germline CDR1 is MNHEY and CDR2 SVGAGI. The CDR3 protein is CASSYSTRAGSEQYF. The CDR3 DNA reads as TGTGCCAGCAGTTACTCGACCAGGGCAGGTAGCGAGCAGTACTTC.

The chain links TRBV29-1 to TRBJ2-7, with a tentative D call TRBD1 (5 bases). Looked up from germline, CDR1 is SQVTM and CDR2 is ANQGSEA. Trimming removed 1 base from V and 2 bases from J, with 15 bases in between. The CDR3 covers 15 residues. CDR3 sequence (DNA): TGCAGCGTTGAAGTTTTAGGGGTGCCTCCCTACGAGCAGTACTTC. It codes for CSVEVLGVPPYEQYF.